A single sample gave rise to the 9 T cell receptor beta chains below, sequenced in a study of control samples from healthy donors and cancer patients. Here immunoSEQ multiplex PCR was the method, and the copy in TCRdb shows in-frame clones only, minus some. The repertoire has approximately 170,000 clones, about 93% of them found once; the top ten carry over 4%. The specimen sequenced was blood. These receptors originate from an older woman in good health.

The rearrangement uses TRBV5-4 and TRBJ2-7; 10 nucleotides agree with TRBD1. The trim removed 4 bases at V and 8 bases at J, leaving 9 bases unmatched. The length of the CDR3 is 14 residues. The germline V gene encodes CDR1 SGHNT and CDR2 YYREEE (reference sequence). The CDR3 is CASSQPDRGLQQYF. The CDR3 DNA follows: TGTGCCAGCAGCCAACCGGACAGGGGGTTACAGCAGTACTTC.

The V gene is TRBV19, the J gene TRBJ1-2; 7 nucleotides line up with TRBD1. The junction had 9 bases not matched to a gene; V was cut back by 6 bases and J by 8 bases. The length of the CDR3 is 13 residues. The germline CDR1 and CDR2 sequences are LNHDA and SQIVND (reference sequence). DNA for the CDR3: TGTGCCAGTAGCCCTGACAGGGCATCCGGCTACACCTTC. Its translation: CASSPDRASGYTF.

The CDR3 nucleotides read TGTGCCAGCAGCCAAAATCCGGGGCTAAGGGATGAGCAGTTCTTC. As protein: CASSQNPGLRDEQFF. The chain has TRBV3-1 (or the pseudogene TRBV3-2) and TRBJ2-1; the D call may be TRBD1 or TRBD2 (5 bases each). This CDR3 comprises 15 residues. CDR1 and CDR2 (germline): LGHDT, YNNKEL (reference sequence). Trimming cost V 2 bases and J 8 bases, with 16 bases left between them.

The chain combines TRBV7-2 with TRBJ1-5, with D perhaps TRBD1 (5 bases). The germline V gene has CDR1 SGHTA and CDR2 FQGNSA. The CDR3 spans 16 residues. V lost 5 bases to trimming and J lost 4 bases, with 18 bases between them. In nucleotides, the CDR3 is TGTGCCAGCAGCAAGATGGGAGGGACGAATAATCAGCCCCAGCATTTT. Protein sequence: CASSKMGGTNNQPQHF.

The chain carries TRBV7-9 and TRBJ2-7, with 9 bases aligning to TRBD1. V lost 6 bases and J lost 3; bases outside the gene matches: 9. The germline V gene encodes CDR1 SEHNR and CDR2 FQNEAQ (reference sequence). The length of the CDR3 is 15 residues. CDR3 DNA: TGTGCCAGCAGACTCCCGGGACAGGGAATCTACGAGCAGTACTTC. Translated, it gives CASRLPGQGIYEQYF.

The J gene is TRBJ1-2, the V gene TRBV29-1; 7 bases are a match to TRBD1. V shed 1 base and J 8 bases; nucleotides not matched to a gene: 7. The CDR3 is 13 residues long. Germline V gives CDR1 SQVTM, CDR2 ANQGSEA. The CDR3 coding sequence is TGCAGCGTTGAAGGTGGACAGGTAAAAGGCTACACCTTC. Translated: CSVEGGQVKGYTF. The complete variable domain, with remaining parts taken from reference TRBV29-1 and TRBJ1-2, reads SAVISQKPSRDICQRGTSLTIQCQVDSQVTMMFWYRQQPGQSLTLIATANQGSEATYESGFVIDKFPISRPNLTFSTLTVSNMSPEDSSIYLCSVEGGQVKGYTFGSGTRLTVV.

J is TRBJ1-5 and V is TRBV7-2; TRBD1 agrees at 9 bases. This CDR3 spans 16 amino acids. Germline values: CDR1 SGHTA, CDR2 FQGNSA. Trimming removed 2 bases from V and 5 bases from J; junction bases left unmatched: 7. CDR3 DNA sequence: TGTGCCAGCAGCTTACAAGTGGGGACAGGGTATCAGCCCCAGCATTTT. This gives the protein CASSLQVGTGYQPQHF. Combining the CDR3 with reference TRBV7-2 and TRBJ1-5 gives the whole variable domain GAGVSQSPSNKVTEKGKDVELRCDPISGHTALYWYRQSLGQGLEFLIYFQGNSAPDKSGLPSDRFSAERTGGSVSTLTIQRTQQEDSAVYLCASSLQVGTGYQPQHFGDGTRLSIL.

This chain links TRBV4-2 with TRBJ1-4; perhaps TRBD1 as D (6 bases). The CDR3 is 15 amino acids. With 0 bases removed from V and 4 bases from J, the gap between germline ends came to 9 bases. The germline V gene encodes CDR1 LGHNA and CDR2 YNFKEQ. The CDR3 loop is CASSQDKGDNEKLFF. DNA for the CDR3: TGTGCCAGCAGCCAAGATAAGGGGGATAATGAAAAACTGTTTTTT.

The chain links TRBV4-3 to TRBJ2-1; D unclear. V lost 0 bases to trimming and J lost 8 bases, with 11 bases between them. Germline values: CDR1 LGHNA, CDR2 YSLEER. There are 14 residues in the CDR3. The CDR3 loop is CASSQDSGRHEQFF. CDR3 sequence (DNA): TGCGCCAGCAGCCAAGATTCAGGTCGGCATGAGCAGTTCTTC.